This TCR beta chain was obtained from a study of OX40 agonist ivuxolimab in advanced cancers. To note about this clone: Its cognate antigen is unknown.

The CDR3 sequence is 17 residues long. Germline V gives CDR1 SEHNR, CDR2 FQNEAQ (reference sequence). V was pared by 3 bases and J by 5 bases, with 11 bases of the junction left unmatched. Study results and limitations: Low normalized T-cell clonal expansion was additionally recorded for some nonresponders.

Assay: immunoSEQ multiplex PCR; the TCRdb copy retains only in-frame clones and omits some. This table has 60,000 or so clones, approximately 80% appearing once. Sequencing used CD4+ or CD8+ T cells sorted from blood, obtained in a trial of the OX40 agonist ivuxolimab. This TCR derives from an adult with an advanced solid tumor such as melanoma, head and neck, liver or kidney cancer. The chain employs TRBV7-9 and TRBJ1-4; 8 bases fit TRBD1. In DNA form, the CDR3 reads TGTGCCAGCAGCTTCCCGGACAGGGAAGTTTTCAATGAAAAACTGTTTTTT. This sequence encodes CASSFPDREVFNEKLFF.